The TCR beta chain described here comes from a study of blood T cell repertoires in COVID-19. Looking at the study overall: COVID-19 samples collected from the United States, Italy and Spain covered acute and convalescent phases. The analysed material was cDNA or gDNA that came from T cells, B-cell-depleted T cells, or PBMCs.

This clone was recorded once. Study processing details: Amplification of reference gene primers provided the estimated nucleated cell counts. Generated by immunoSEQ multiplex PCR, the TCRdb table keeps only in-frame clones and is missing some. V and J calls and clone size follow that table, whereas D and trimming were derived from the DNA. In the table there are approximately 74,000 clones, 65% to 85% of which are singletons. Trimming cost V 3 bases and J 2 bases, with 13 bases left between them. Germline values: CDR1 SQVTM, CDR2 ANQGSEA. This CDR3 is 14 amino acids long. Material for sequencing was peripheral blood. V and J are TRBV29-1 and TRBJ1-1; the D gene is possibly TRBD1 (6 bases). The clonotype was recovered from a woman of 80 years or more with active or convalescent COVID-19. This CDR3 is CSVDPRGDNTEAFF. The CDR3, as DNA: TGCAGCGTTGACCCCAGGGGAGACAACACTGAAGCTTTCTTT.